This note documents a single TCR beta chain sequence. Its antigen is undetermined. Per germline, CDR1 GTSNPN and CDR2 SVGIG (reference sequence). The CDR3 is 13 residues long. V lost 3 bases, J lost 0 bases, and 5 bases lay in between. This sample stems from a study of chemoradiotherapy in HPV16-positive cancers. The table came from immunoSEQ multiplex PCR; TCRdb's copy has only in-frame clones and leaves some out. The sample gives approximately 11,000 clones, roughly four fifths of which show up once; less than 8.5% is in the top ten. General study points: In HPV16-positive patients, HPV-responsive T-cell expansion tracked better recurrence-free survival. Non-HPV-specific T cells did not expand in tumors during treatment, whereas candidate HPV-specific clones and E7-related motifs did.

Samples were taken several times over chemoradiotherapy. The J gene is TRBJ2-2, the V gene TRBV30; D gene unclear. The TCR originated in a human donor with HPV-associated anogenital cancer. The material was obtained from a patient who underwent chemoradiotherapy. CDR3: CAWSYANTGELFF. CDR3 coding DNA: TGTGCCTGGAGCTACGCGAACACCGGGGAGCTGTTTTTT.